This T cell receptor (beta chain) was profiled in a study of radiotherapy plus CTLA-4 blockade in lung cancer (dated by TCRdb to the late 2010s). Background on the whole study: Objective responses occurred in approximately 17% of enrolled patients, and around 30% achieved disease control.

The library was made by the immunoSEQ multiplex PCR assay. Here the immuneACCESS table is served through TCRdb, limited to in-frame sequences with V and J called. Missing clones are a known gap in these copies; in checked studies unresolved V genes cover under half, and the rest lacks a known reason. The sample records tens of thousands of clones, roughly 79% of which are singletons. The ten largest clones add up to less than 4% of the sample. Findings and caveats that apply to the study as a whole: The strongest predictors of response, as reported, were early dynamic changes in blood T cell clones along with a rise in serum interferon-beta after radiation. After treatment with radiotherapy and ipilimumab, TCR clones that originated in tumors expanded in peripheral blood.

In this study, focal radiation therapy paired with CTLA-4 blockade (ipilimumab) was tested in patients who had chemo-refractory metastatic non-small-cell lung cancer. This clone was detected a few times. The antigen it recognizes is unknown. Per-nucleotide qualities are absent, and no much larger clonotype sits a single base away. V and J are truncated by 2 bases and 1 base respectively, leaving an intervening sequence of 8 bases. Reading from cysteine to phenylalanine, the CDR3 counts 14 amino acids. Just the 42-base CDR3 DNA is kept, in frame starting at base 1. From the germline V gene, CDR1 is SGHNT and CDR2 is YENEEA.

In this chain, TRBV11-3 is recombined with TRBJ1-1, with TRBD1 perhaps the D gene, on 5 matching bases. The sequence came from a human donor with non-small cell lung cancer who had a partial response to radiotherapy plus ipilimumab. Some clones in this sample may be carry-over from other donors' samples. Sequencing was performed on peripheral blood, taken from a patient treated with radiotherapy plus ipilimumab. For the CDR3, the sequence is CASSLQGSNTEAFF. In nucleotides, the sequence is TGTGCCAGCAGCTTACAGGGATCGAACACTGAAGCTTTCTTT.